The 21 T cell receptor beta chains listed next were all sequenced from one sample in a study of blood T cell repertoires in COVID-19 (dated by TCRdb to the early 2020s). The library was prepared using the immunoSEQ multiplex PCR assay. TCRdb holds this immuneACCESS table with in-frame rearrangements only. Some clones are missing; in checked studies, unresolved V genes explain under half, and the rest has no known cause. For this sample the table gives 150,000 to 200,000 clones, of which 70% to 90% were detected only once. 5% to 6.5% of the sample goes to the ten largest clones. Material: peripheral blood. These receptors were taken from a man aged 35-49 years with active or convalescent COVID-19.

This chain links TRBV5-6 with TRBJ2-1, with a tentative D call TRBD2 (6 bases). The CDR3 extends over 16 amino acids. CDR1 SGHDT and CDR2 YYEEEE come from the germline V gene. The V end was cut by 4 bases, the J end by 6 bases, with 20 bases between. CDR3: CASSPDTVGTPNEQFF. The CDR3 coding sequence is TGTGCCAGCAGCCCGGATACGGTAGGGACTCCCAATGAGCAGTTCTTC.

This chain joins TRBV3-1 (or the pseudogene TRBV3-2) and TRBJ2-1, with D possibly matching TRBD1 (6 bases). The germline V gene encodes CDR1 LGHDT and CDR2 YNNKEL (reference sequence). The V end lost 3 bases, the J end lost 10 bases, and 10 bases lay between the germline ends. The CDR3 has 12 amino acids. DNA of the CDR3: TGTGCCAGCAGCCATACGGACAGAGAGCAGTTCTTC. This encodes CASSHTDREQFF.

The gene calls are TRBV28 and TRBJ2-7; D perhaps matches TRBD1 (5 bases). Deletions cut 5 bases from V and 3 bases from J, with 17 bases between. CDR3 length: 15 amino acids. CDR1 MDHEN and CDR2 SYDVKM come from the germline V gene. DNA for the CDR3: TGTGCCAGCAGTGCTACAGGAAGCGAACACTACGAGCAGTACTTC. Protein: CASSATGSEHYEQYF.

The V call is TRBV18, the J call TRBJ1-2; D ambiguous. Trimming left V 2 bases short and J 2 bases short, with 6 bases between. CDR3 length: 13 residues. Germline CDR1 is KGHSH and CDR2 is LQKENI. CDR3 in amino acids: CASSPVQNYGYTF. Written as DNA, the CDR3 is TGTGCCAGCTCACCAGTCCAGAACTATGGCTACACCTTC.

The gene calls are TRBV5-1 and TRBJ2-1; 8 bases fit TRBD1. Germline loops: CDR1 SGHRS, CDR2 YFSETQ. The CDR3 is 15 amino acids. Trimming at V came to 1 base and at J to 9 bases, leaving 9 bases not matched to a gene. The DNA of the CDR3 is TGCGCCAGCAGCTTGACCGGACAGGGTGCCGGTGAGCAGTTCTTC. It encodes CASSLTGQGAGEQFF.

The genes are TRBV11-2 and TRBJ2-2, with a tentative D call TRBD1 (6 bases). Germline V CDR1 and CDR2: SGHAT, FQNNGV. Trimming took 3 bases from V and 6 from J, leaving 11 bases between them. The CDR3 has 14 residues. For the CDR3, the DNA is TGTGCCAGCAGCTTCTCCAGGGGTGCCGGGGAGCTGTTTTTT. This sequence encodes CASSFSRGAGELFF.

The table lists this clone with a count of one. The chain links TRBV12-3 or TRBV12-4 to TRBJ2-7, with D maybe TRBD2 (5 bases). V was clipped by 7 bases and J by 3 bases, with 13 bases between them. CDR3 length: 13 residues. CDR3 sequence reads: CASINGGGYEQYF. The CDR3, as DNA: TGTGCCAGCATTAATGGAGGAGGCTACGAGCAGTACTTC.

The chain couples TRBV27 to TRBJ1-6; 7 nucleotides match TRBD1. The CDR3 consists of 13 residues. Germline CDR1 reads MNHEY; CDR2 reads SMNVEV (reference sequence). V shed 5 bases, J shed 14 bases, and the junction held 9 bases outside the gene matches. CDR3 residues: CASSPTTGWTLHF. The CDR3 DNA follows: TGTGCCAGCAGTCCAACGACAGGGTGGACCCTCCACTTT.

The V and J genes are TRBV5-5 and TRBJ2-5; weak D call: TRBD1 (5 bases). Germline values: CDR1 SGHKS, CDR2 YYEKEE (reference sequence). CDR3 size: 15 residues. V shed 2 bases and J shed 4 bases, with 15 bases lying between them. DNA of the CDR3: TGTGCCAGCAGCTTAATTGGACCTAGGGGAGAGACCCAGTACTTC. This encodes CASSLIGPRGETQYF.

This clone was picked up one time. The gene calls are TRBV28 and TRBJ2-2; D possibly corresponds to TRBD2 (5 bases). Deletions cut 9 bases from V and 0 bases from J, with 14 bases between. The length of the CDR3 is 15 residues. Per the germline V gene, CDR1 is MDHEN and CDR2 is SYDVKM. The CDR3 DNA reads TGTGCCAGTAGGAGGCAGGCATCGAACACCGGGGAGCTGTTTTTT. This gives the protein CASRRQASNTGELFF.

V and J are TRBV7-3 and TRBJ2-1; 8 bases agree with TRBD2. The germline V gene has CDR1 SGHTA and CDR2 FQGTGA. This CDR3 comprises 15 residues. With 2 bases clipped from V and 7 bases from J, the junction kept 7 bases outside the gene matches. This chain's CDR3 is CASSLHSGAPNEQFF. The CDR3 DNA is TGTGCCAGCAGCTTACATAGCGGGGCCCCTAATGAGCAGTTCTTC.

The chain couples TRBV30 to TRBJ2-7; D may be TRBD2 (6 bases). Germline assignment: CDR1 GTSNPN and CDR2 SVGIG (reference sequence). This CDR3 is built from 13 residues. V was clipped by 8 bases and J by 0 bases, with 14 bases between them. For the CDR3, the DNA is TGTGCCCGCCGGGACTCGGGCTCCTACGAGCAGTACTTC. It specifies CARRDSGSYEQYF.

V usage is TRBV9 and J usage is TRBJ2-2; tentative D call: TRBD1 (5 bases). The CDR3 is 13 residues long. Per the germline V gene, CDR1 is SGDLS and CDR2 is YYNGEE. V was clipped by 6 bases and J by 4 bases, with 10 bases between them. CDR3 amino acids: CASNRIFTGELFF. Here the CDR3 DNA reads TGTGCCAGCAACAGGATCTTCACCGGGGAGCTGTTTTTT. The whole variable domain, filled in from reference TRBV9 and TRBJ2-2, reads DSGVTQTPKHLITATGQRVTLRCSPRSGDLSVYWYQQSLDQGLQFLIQYYNGEERAKGNILERFSAQQFPDLHSELNLSSLELGDSALYFCASNRIFTGELFFGEGSRLTVL.

CDR3 residues: CATSTGGIDTQYF. The DNA for the CDR3 is TGTGCCACATCCACCGGGGGGATAGATACGCAGTATTTT. The chain carries TRBV19 and TRBJ2-3; 7 nucleotides match TRBD2. The CDR3 totals 13 residues. Germline CDR1 is LNHDA and CDR2 is SQIVND (reference sequence). Unmatched junction bases numbered 9, after V lost 10 bases and J lost 5 bases.

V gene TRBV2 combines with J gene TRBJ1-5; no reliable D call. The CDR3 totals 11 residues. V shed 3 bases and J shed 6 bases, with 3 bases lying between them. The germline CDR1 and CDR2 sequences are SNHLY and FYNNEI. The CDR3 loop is CASSDSQPQHF. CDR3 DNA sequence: TGTGCCAGCAGTGACAGTCAGCCCCAGCATTTT.

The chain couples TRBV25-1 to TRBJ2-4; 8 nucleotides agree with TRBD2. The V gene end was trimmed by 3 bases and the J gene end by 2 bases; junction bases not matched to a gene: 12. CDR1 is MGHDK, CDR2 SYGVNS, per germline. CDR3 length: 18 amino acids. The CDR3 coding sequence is TGTGCCAGCAGTGATACCGGGACTAGGTCCTTGTCCAAAAACATTCAGTACTTC. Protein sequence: CASSDTGTRSLSKNIQYF. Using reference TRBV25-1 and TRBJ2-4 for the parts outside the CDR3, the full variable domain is EADIYQTPRYLVIGTGKKITLECSQTMGHDKMYWYQQDPGMELHLIHYSYGVNSTEKGDLSSESTVSRIRTEHFPLTLESARPSHTSQYLCASSDTGTRSLSKNIQYFGAGTRLSVL.

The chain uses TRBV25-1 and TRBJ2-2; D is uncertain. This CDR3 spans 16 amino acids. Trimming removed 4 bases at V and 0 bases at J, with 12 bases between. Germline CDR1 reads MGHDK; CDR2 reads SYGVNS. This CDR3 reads CASSASTTPNTGELFF. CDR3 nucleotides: TGTGCCAGCAGTGCCTCCACGACACCGAACACCGGGGAGCTGTTTTTT. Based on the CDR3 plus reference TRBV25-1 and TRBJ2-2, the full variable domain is EADIYQTPRYLVIGTGKKITLECSQTMGHDKMYWYQQDPGMELHLIHYSYGVNSTEKGDLSSESTVSRIRTEHFPLTLESARPSHTSQYLCASSASTTPNTGELFFGEGSRLTVL.

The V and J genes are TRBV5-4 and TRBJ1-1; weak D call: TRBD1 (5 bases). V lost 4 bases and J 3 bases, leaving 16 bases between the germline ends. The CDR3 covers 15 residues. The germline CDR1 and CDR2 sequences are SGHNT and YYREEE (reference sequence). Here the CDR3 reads CASSPGRTGDTEAFF. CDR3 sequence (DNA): TGTGCCAGCAGCCCCGGACGTACGGGGGACACTGAAGCTTTCTTT.

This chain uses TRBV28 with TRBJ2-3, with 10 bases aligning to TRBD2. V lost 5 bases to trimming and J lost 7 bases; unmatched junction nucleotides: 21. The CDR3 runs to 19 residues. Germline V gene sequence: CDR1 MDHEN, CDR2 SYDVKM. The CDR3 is CASSPNLLAGGIRINTQYF. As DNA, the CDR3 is TGTGCCAGCAGTCCTAACCTATTAGCGGGAGGTATCAGGATTAATACGCAGTATTTT. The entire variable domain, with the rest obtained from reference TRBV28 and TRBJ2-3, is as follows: DVKVTQSSRYLVKRTGEKVFLECVQDMDHENMFWYRQDPGLGLRLIYFSYDVKMKEKGDIPEGYSVSREKKERFSLILESASTNQTSMYLCASSPNLLAGGIRINTQYFGPGTRLTVL.

Here the CDR3 reads CASSRGQNNSPLHF. CDR3 in DNA: TGTGCCAGTAGTAGGGGACAGAATAATTCACCCCTCCACTTT. J is TRBJ1-6 and V is TRBV19; the match to TRBD1 covers 7 bases. Germline CDR1 is LNHDA and CDR2 is SQIVND (reference sequence). The CDR3 is 14 residues long. The ends lost 4 bases at V and 5 bases at J; junction bases unmatched: 2.

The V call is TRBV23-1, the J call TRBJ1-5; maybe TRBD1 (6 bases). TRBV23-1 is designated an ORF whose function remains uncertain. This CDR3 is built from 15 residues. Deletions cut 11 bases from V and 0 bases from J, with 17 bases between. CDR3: CAGSTGHPSNQPQHF. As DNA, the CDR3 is TGCGCCGGCTCGACAGGACACCCTAGCAATCAGCCCCAGCATTTT.